Following are 29 T cell receptor beta chains from one sample sequenced in a study of T cell clusters in autoimmune cytopenias (dated by TCRdb to between 2018 and 2021). TCRdb records Illumina MiSeq as the sequencer. TRB rearrangements were amplified by multiplex PCR using a touch-down protocol with TRB-A and TRB-B primer pools mixed in one tube. The reads went through TCRdb reprocessing, and each CDR3 protein sequence gets one entry with no DNA. The sample table gives 1,500 to 2,000 distinct CDR3 sequences. 5% to 7% of the sample is held by the ten biggest clonotypes. Each sample's TRB amplification started from roughly 260 ng of peripheral blood genomic DNA, which corresponds to approximately 36,000 genome equivalents. Sequenced sample: peripheral blood. These receptor sequences come from a human donor with an autoimmune cytopenia or autoimmune hepatitis (not recorded which).

This sequence joins TRBV5-1 and TRBJ1-1; TCRdb names TRBD1, which stays unverified in the absence of DNA. The CDR3 has 15 amino acids. Germline V gene sequence: CDR1 SGHRS, CDR2 YFSETQ. CDR3 in amino acids: CASSLGGLMNTEAFF.

V and J are TRBV6-5 and TRBJ2-2; TCRdb selects TRBD1, and the lack of DNA leaves this call unchecked. Germline V CDR1 and CDR2: MNHEY, SVGAGI. The CDR3 runs 16 residues. The CDR3 sequence is CASSQVRGINTGELFF.

Considering frequency, this clonotype is medium-sized. This chain connects TRBV6-1 to TRBJ1-2; TCRdb's D call of TRBD1 is untestable without DNA. The germline gives CDR1 MNHNS, CDR2 SASEGT. CDR3 length equals 15 residues. The CDR3 loop is CASSGGQGANYGYTF.

Judged by frequency, this clonotype is medium-sized (0.01 to 0.1%). The genes are TRBV7-6 and TRBJ2-3; TCRdb returns TRBD1, unconfirmable since there is no DNA. The CDR3 loop spans 15 amino acids. The germline V gene has CDR1 SGHVS and CDR2 FNYEAQ. This chain's CDR3 is CASSLGGTSTDTQYF.

Its frequency marks this clonotype as medium-sized. This chain joins TRBV6-1 and TRBJ1-3; absent DNA, TCRdb's TRBD1 call cannot be checked. This CDR3 comprises 13 residues. The germline CDR1 and CDR2 sequences are MNHNS and SASEGT. The CDR3 sequence is CASSVGAGYTIYF.

According to its frequency, this clonotype is medium-sized (0.01 to 0.1%). The chain couples TRBV24-1 to TRBJ2-3; TCRdb calls TRBD2, which cannot be checked without DNA. The CDR3 consists of 16 residues. The germline V gene has CDR1 KGHDR and CDR2 SFDVKD. The CDR3 protein is CATSDGTSGGPDTQYF.

According to its frequency, this clonotype is medium-sized. The chain uses TRBV5-4 and TRBJ1-1; TCRdb outputs TRBD1, but without DNA this stays unchecked. This CDR3 contains 15 residues. Germline V CDR1 and CDR2: SGHNT, YYREEE (reference sequence). CDR3 loop: CASTLGTPLNTEAFF. Filled out from reference TRBV5-4 and TRBJ1-1, the complete variable domain reads ETGVTQSPTHLIKTRGQQVTLRCSSQSGHNTVSWYQQALGQGPQFIFQYYREEENGRGNFPPRFSGLQFPNYSSELNVNALELDDSALYLCASTLGTPLNTEAFFGQGTRLTVV.

The chain employs TRBV6-2 or TRBV6-3 and TRBJ1-1. In germline, CDR1 is MNHEY, CDR2 SVGEGT. This CDR3 contains 17 residues. The CDR3 protein is CASSPPVAGGRNTEAFF.

This clonotype is labeled medium-sized based on frequency. V gene TRBV10-3 combines with J gene TRBJ2-1. CDR3 length: 15 amino acids. CDR1 and CDR2 (germline): ENHRY, SYGVKD. CDR3 in amino acids: CAISESGQGLNEQFF.

This clonotype is classed as medium-sized by frequency. The chain recombines TRBV6-5 with TRBJ2-3; TCRdb calls TRBD1, which cannot be checked without DNA. Per the germline V gene, CDR1 is MNHEY and CDR2 is SVGAGI. There are 18 residues in the CDR3. CDR3 amino acids: CASINTTPREGVLNTQYF.

The CDR3 sequence: CASSMSGLNNSPLHF. V usage is TRBV19 and J usage is TRBJ1-6. This CDR3 contains 15 residues. Germline lookup yields CDR1 LNHDA and CDR2 SQIVND (reference sequence).

This clonotype shows up as large by frequency. The chain carries TRBV5-6 and TRBJ2-2. The germline gives CDR1 SGHDT, CDR2 YYEEEE. The CDR3 sequence is 13 residues long. The CDR3: CASSRAPTGELFF.

The chain has TRBV19 and TRBJ2-1. CDR1 and CDR2 (germline): LNHDA, SQIVND (reference sequence). The CDR3 loop spans 15 amino acids. The CDR3 protein is CASSMTSGSYNEQFF.

V is TRBV5-1 and J is TRBJ1-1. The CDR3 extends over 12 amino acids. Germline values: CDR1 SGHRS, CDR2 YFSETQ. The CDR3 here is CASSLADTEAFF. The full variable domain, with the rest looked up from reference TRBV5-1 and TRBJ1-1, is KAGVTQTPRYLIKTRGQQVTLSCSPISGHRSVSWYQQTPGQGLQFLFEYFSETQRNKGNFPGRFSGRQFSNSRSEMNVSTLELGDSALYLCASSLADTEAFFGQGTRLTVV.

This CDR3 reads CASSPDPGVDTQYF. The gene calls are TRBV11-2 and TRBJ2-3; without DNA, the TCRdb call of TRBD1 cannot be checked. CDR3 size: 14 residues. CDR1 and CDR2 (germline): SGHAT, FQNNGV.

In terms of frequency, this clonotype is medium-sized. J is TRBJ2-3 and V is TRBV18; TCRdb calls TRBD1, which cannot be checked without DNA. Germline V lookup: CDR1 KGHSH, CDR2 LQKENI. CDR3 size: 14 residues. CDR3 region: CASSNRIFTDTQYF.

This clonotype registers large by frequency. The J gene is TRBJ2-1, the V gene TRBV5-4; TCRdb's D call, TRBD1, is unchecked because there is no DNA. The CDR3 is 16 amino acids. The germline V gene has CDR1 SGHNT and CDR2 YYREEE (reference sequence). The CDR3 protein is CASSPRTGESYNEQFF.

This clonotype is identified as medium-sized from frequency. The J gene is TRBJ2-1, the V gene TRBV6-5; TCRdb outputs TRBD2, but without DNA this stays unchecked. This CDR3 has 19 residues. Germline lookup yields CDR1 MNHEY and CDR2 SVGAGI. CDR3 region: CASSRRRVAGGSSYNEQFF.

By frequency, this clonotype is medium-sized. The J gene is TRBJ1-5, the V gene TRBV6-1; TCRdb lists TRBD1, though no DNA is available to test this call. The germline CDR1 and CDR2 sequences are MNHNS and SASEGT. The CDR3 covers 13 residues. CDR3 residues: CASGTGGNQPQHF.

This clonotype is called medium-sized based on its frequency. The chain combines TRBV27 with TRBJ1-2; absent DNA, TCRdb's TRBD1 call cannot be checked. This CDR3 region has 16 residues. CDR1 is MNHEY and CDR2 is SMNVEV in the germline V gene (reference sequence). CDR3 loop: CASSHRGGVGGGGYTF.

This clonotype is deemed medium-sized (0.01 to 0.1%) by its frequency. The gene calls are TRBV19 and TRBJ1-2; as DNA is missing, the TRBD1 call by TCRdb cannot be tested. The CDR3 covers 15 residues. Germline V gene sequence: CDR1 LNHDA, CDR2 SQIVND (reference sequence). The CDR3: CASSPRDSINYGYTF. The whole variable domain, filled in from reference TRBV19 and TRBJ1-2, reads DGGITQSPKYLFRKEGQNVTLSCEQNLNHDAMYWYRQDPGQGLRLIYYSQIVNDFQKGDIAEGYSVSREKKESFPLTVTSAQKNPTAFYLCASSPRDSINYGYTFGSGTRLTVV.

Measured by frequency, this clonotype is medium-sized. This sequence joins TRBV7-9 and TRBJ1-2; TCRdb outputs TRBD1, but without DNA this stays unchecked. Germline CDR1 reads SEHNR; CDR2 reads FQNEAQ (reference sequence). CDR3 length: 13 amino acids. The CDR3 here is CASSFGGPYGYTF. The full variable domain, completed using reference TRBV7-9 and TRBJ1-2, is DTGVSQNPRHKITKRGQNVTFRCDPISEHNRLYWYRQTLGQGPEFLTYFQNEAQLEKSRLLSDRFSAERPKGSFSTLEIQRTEQGDSAMYLCASSFGGPYGYTFGSGTRLTVV.

This clonotype counts as medium-sized by frequency. This chain joins TRBV20-1 and TRBJ2-7; TCRdb's D call of TRBD2 is untestable without DNA. The CDR3 has 18 amino acids. Germline V gene lookup returns CDR1 DFQATT and CDR2 SNEGSKA (reference sequence). CDR3 protein: CSAPPAGGRVASAGEQYF.

The CDR3 loop reads CASSQETGGETQYF. V is TRBV4-3 and J is TRBJ2-5; TCRdb indicates TRBD1, and absent DNA this call remains unverified. The CDR3 sequence is 14 residues long. Germline-derived CDR1 and CDR2 are LGHNA and YSLEER.

Judged by frequency, this clonotype is medium-sized. The rearrangement uses TRBV5-5 and TRBJ2-7; TCRdb selects TRBD2, and the lack of DNA leaves this call unchecked. The CDR3 length is 15 residues. Germline CDR1 is SGHKS and CDR2 is YYEKEE (reference sequence). CDR3 in amino acids: CASSSGGPSTHEQYF.

By frequency, this clonotype is medium-sized. This CDR3 reads CASSLSVLGQNYEQYF. The genes are TRBV27 and TRBJ2-7; TCRdb indicates TRBD1, and absent DNA this call remains unverified. Germline loops: CDR1 MNHEY, CDR2 SMNVEV (reference sequence). The CDR3 runs to 16 residues.

The chain couples TRBV5-1 to TRBJ1-2; no DNA is available, so the TRBD1 call from TCRdb remains unchecked. Germline CDR1 and CDR2: SGHRS and YFSETQ. The CDR3 extends over 14 amino acids. The CDR3 is CASSPDRGGYGYTF.

This clonotype counts as medium-sized by frequency. The chain joins TRBV6-2 or TRBV6-3 to TRBJ2-7; lacking DNA, the TRBD1 call made by TCRdb goes unchecked. Germline lookup yields CDR1 MNHEY and CDR2 SVGEGT. The CDR3 runs to 13 residues. CDR3 sequence: CASTPTESYEQYF.

This clonotype counts as large by frequency. V usage is TRBV6-5 and J usage is TRBJ2-7; without DNA, the TCRdb call of TRBD1 cannot be checked. CDR1 and CDR2 from the germline V gene are MNHEY and SVGAGI. The CDR3 spans 14 residues. The CDR3 protein is CASSYGGQRYEQYF.